This T cell receptor (beta chain) derives from a study of graft-versus-host responses after intestinal transplantation (dated by TCRdb to 2020 to 2022). Concerning the study at large: The transplants that recipients got were multivisceral, liver-intestinal, or isolated intestinal. All recipients received anti-thymocyte globulin induction followed by maintenance tacrolimus and steroids for around 3 years. After intestinal transplantation, graft-versus-host and host-versus-graft alloreactive T cell clones were followed in the graft, circulation and bone marrow using bulk TCR-beta CDR3 sequencing. Alloreactive clones were identified by sequencing pre-transplant mixed lymphocyte reaction products and comparing them with unstimulated pre-transplant donor and recipient T cells. The cohort enrolled some 24 intestinal transplant recipients, one of whom was a retransplant, and 3 patients without pretransplant specimens were excluded. A peak of at least 4% donor T cells among recipient peripheral blood mononuclear cells was the definition used for donor T cell macrochimerism. Samples from a few later patients were sequenced in-house on an Illumina MiSeq with MiXCR processing rather than by the commercial service.

Blood samples were collected up to 4 times in the first month after transplant and then at least monthly when available. At the junction V is shortened by 0 bases and J by 7 bases, with 15 bases in between. The CDR3 covers 16 residues, taking in both the cysteine and the phenylalanine. Only the CDR3 region is kept as DNA, spanning 48 bases read in frame from base 1. Per the germline V gene, MNHEY is the CDR1 and SVGAGI is the CDR2. On this clone itself: The target of this receptor is not known. Base qualities are missing; no much larger clone stands one base away.

Receptor libraries were prepared by the immunoSEQ multiplex PCR assay. For most patients, genomic DNA was subjected to high-throughput TCR-beta CDR3 sequencing by Adaptive Biotechnologies. Processing in the source paper ran as follows. TCR sequencing data were retrieved from Adaptive's ImmunoSEQ software for around 18 patients, whereas a few other patients were processed with MiXCR and VDJtools. CDR3 nucleotide sequences shared between donor and recipient were removed because their origin could not be assigned. Alloreactive clones required at least 2-fold expansion over unstimulated cells and minimum CFSE-low frequency of 0.002% (template counts) or 0.001% (read counts). Mappable clones were those detected in sequenced pre-transplant spleen, lymph node, or MLR CFSE-low populations of the donor or recipient. Cumulative frequency of alloreactive clones was calculated as a percentage of all sequences weighted by copy number. In TCRdb, the immuneACCESS table is reduced to in-frame sequences with V and J assigned. These tables do not hold every clone; where another copy was compared, an unresolved V gene accounts for under half, and the others remain unexplained. V, J and clone size reflect that table, while D and trimming were determined from the DNA. This sample has roughly 38,000 clones in its table, and around 94% of those were observed once. Less than 0.85% of the sample belongs to the ten largest clones.

Overall study outcomes, separate from this receptor: The relatively low number and heterogeneity of intestinal transplant patients limited the conclusions. GvH clones were detected in recipient bone marrow, and some of these GvH clones were observed earlier in ileal mucosa or blood, consistent with an intestinal mucosal origin. High GvH to HvG T cell clonal ratios were observed in the allografts of patients with donor T cell macrochimerism. Early after transplant, peak levels of circulating GvH clones were found to be associated with declines in HvG clones.

This sample comprised PBMCs, obtained 16 days after intestinal transplant. The sequence is built from TRBV6-5 and TRBJ2-2; too little of a D gene remains to name it. The sequence was collected from a human patient who received an intestinal transplant, so some T cells may come from the graft donor. The DNA reads as follows: TGTGCCAGCAGTTACTCGAGAATCGCAGTAAGCGGGGAGCTGTTTTTT. Its protein product is CASSYSRIAVSGELFF.